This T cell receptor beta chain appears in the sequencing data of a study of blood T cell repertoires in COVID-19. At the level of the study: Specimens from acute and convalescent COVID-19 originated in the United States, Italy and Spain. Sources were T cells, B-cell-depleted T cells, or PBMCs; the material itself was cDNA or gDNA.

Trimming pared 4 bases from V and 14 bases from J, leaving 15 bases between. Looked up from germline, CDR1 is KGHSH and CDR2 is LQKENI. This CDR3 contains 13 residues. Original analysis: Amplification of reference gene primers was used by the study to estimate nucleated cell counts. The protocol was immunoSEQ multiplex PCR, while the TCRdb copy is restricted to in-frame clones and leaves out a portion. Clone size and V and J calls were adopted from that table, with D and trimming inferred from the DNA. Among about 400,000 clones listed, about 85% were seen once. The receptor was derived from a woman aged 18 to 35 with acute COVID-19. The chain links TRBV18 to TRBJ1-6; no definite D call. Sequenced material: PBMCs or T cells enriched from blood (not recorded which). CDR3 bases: TGTGCCAGCTCACAAGACCGACTGTCAGCCCTCCACTTT. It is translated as CASSQDRLSALHF.